The 27 T cell receptor beta chains reported below all come from one sample, sequenced in a study of breast tumors, draining lymph nodes, adjacent tissues. In TCRdb, the multiplex PCR reads were re-called with MiXCR into one record per CDR3 protein. Here the sample spans 30,000 to 40,000 distinct CDR3 sequences, just over 35% being singletons. Sequencing was carried out using breast tumor tissue. These receptors originate from a female donor with breast cancer. Some clones in this sample may be carry-over from other donors' samples.

V and J are TRBV29-1 and TRBJ2-3; TRBD2 matches 12 bases. V gave up 4 bases and J gave up 2 bases; unmatched junction bases: 7. The germline CDR1 and CDR2 sequences are SQVTM and ANQGSEA. The CDR3 is 16 residues long. The CDR3 is CSVASGRALNTDTQYF. The CDR3 bases are TGCAGCGTTGCTAGCGGGAGGGCCCTGAACACAGATACGCAGTATTTT.

Many counts were recorded for this clonotype. The genes are TRBV5-6 and TRBJ2-3; 7 nucleotides line up with TRBD1. The CDR3 length is 15 residues. The V gene's germline CDR1 is SGHDT and CDR2 YYEEEE. Trimming took 2 bases from V and 3 from J; bases not matched to a gene: 6. The DNA for the CDR3 is TGTGCCAGCAGCTTACGGACAGGCTTAACAGATACGCAGTATTTT. Amino acid sequence: CASSLRTGLTDTQYF.

This chain links TRBV5-1 with TRBJ1-6, with a weak D call TRBD1 (5 bases). The germline gives CDR1 SGHRS, CDR2 YFSETQ. Trimming left V 2 bases short and J 5 bases short, with 11 bases between. The CDR3 totals 15 residues. The CDR3 region has the DNA TGCGCCAGCAGCTTTGACAGTCCTAATAATTCACCCCTCCACTTT. It specifies CASSFDSPNNSPLHF.

This clonotype was seen repeatedly, ten times or more. This chain links TRBV20-1 with TRBJ1-2; D ambiguous. The V and J ends lost 3 bases and 5 bases respectively, with 13 bases between them. The CDR3 is 13 residues long. Germline CDR1 and CDR2: DFQATT and SNEGSKA (reference sequence). CDR3: CSASAGLSYGYTF. CDR3 bases: TGCAGTGCTAGTGCAGGATTATCGTATGGCTACACCTTC.

At least ten counts were recorded for this clonotype. V gene TRBV12-3 or TRBV12-4 combines with J gene TRBJ2-2; D not resolved. The ends were cut back, 6 bases at V and 1 base at J, with 12 bases in the middle. The CDR3 has 15 amino acids. Written as DNA, the CDR3 is TGTGCCAGCAGCCATCGGCAGGTGAACACCGGGGAGCTGTTTTTT. It specifies CASSHRQVNTGELFF.

In this sample, this clonotype turned up many times. A read error may produce the germline difference seen at one junction end. The V call is TRBV7-7, the J call TRBJ2-1, with D hard to call. CDR3 length equals 13 residues. Germline values: CDR1 SSHAT, CDR2 FNYEAQ (reference sequence). The CDR3 spells CASSLDINNEQFF. In DNA form, the CDR3 reads TGTGCTAGCAGCTTAGATATCAACAATGAGCAGTTCTTC.

The rearrangement links TRBV6-5 to TRBJ2-2; 8 nucleotides align to TRBD2. Germline V gene sequence: CDR1 MNHEY, CDR2 SVGAGI. The CDR3 runs to 15 residues. V lost 4 bases, J lost 0 bases, and 1 base stayed unmatched. The CDR3 here is CASSSGLANTGELFF. As DNA, the CDR3 is TGTGCCAGCAGTTCGGGACTAGCGAACACCGGGGAGCTGTTTTTT.

This clonotype was recorded many times. The chain joins TRBV7-8 to TRBJ2-1, with 8 bases identical to TRBD2. With V trimmed by 1 base and J by 2 bases, 1 base remained unmatched. Germline CDR1 and CDR2: SGHVS and FQNEAQ. This CDR3 comprises 15 residues. The CDR3 region is CASSLGAGAYNEQFF. Written as DNA, the CDR3 is TGTGCCAGCAGCTTAGGAGCGGGGGCCTACAATGAGCAGTTCTTC.

V usage is TRBV7-8 and J usage is TRBJ2-7, with 7 bases lining up with TRBD1. Per germline, CDR1 SGHVS and CDR2 FQNEAQ. J was trimmed by 6 bases and V by 1 base; bases with no gene match: 3. CDR3 length equals 13 residues. The CDR3 DNA reads as TGTGCCAGCAGCTTAGAAGCAGGGGGCGAGCAGTACTTC. It encodes CASSLEAGGEQYF.

This clonotype is classed as medium-sized. The chain employs TRBV15 and TRBJ2-1, with 8 nucleotides matching TRBD2. The CDR3 consists of 15 residues. The germline V gene has CDR1 LNHNV and CDR2 YYDKDF (reference sequence). V was clipped by 1 base and J by 9 bases; unmatched bases: 8. The DNA of the CDR3 is TGTGCCACCAGCAGAGGGCCGGGAGGGCTCGGTGAGCAGTTCTTC. Translating it yields CATSRGPGGLGEQFF.

As to this clonotype: A much larger clone lies a single base off, so this may be a read error. The chain couples TRBV5-5 to TRBJ2-3; TRBD2 aligns across 8 bases. V dropped 0 bases and J dropped 4; count of bases not matched to a gene: 7. This CDR3 region has 16 residues. Germline CDR1 is SGHKS and CDR2 is YYEKEE (reference sequence). DNA for the CDR3: TGTGCCAGCAGCTTGGTAATAGCGGGAAATGCAGATACGCAGTATTTT. It is translated as CASSLVIAGNADTQYF.

This clonotype was seen many times. This sequence joins TRBV4-2 and TRBJ2-7; TRBD2 might be the D (6 bases). Germline CDR1 is LGHNA and CDR2 is YNFKEQ. This CDR3 region has 14 residues. Trimming left V 5 bases short and J 3 bases short, with 14 bases between. The CDR3 sequence: CASSVGGISYEQYF. CDR3 coding DNA: TGTGCCAGCAGCGTGGGGGGAATCAGCTACGAGCAGTACTTC.

The chain uses TRBV7-2 and TRBJ2-7, with D unclear. The CDR3 has 12 amino acids. In germline, CDR1 is SGHTA, CDR2 FQGNSA. V lost 1 base and J 6 bases, leaving 7 bases between the germline ends. In nucleotides, the CDR3 is TGTGCCAGCAGCTTAGTGGGGTCCGAGCAGTACTTC. Its protein is CASSLVGSEQYF.

The chain combines TRBV5-8 with TRBJ2-6; D call uncertain. The CDR3 has 17 residues. With 5 bases removed from V and 0 bases from J, the gap between germline ends came to 15 bases. Germline lookup yields CDR1 SGHTS and CDR2 YDEGEE. CDR3 bases: TGTGCCAGCAGGAGATTGAGTGAGAGCTCTGGGGCCAACGTCCTGACTTTC. It encodes CASRRLSESSGANVLTF.

The J gene is TRBJ2-3, the V gene TRBV18, with TRBD2 matching over 7 bases. V gave up 7 bases and J gave up 2 bases; unmatched junction bases: 6. The germline gives CDR1 KGHSH, CDR2 LQKENI. The CDR3 runs 14 residues. CDR3: CASLPGLLTDTQYF. The CDR3 DNA is TGTGCCAGCTTGCCGGGACTACTCACAGATACGCAGTATTTT.

The sample holds many counts of this clonotype. The chain carries TRBV10-3 and TRBJ1-5, with 7 bases aligning to TRBD1. The CDR3 is 17 amino acids. Per germline, CDR1 ENHRY and CDR2 SYGVKD. V lost 0 bases to trimming and J lost 1 base; unmatched junction nucleotides: 6. CDR3 protein: CAISESQGGGSNQPQHF. In DNA, the CDR3 is TGTGCCATCAGTGAGTCGCAGGGGGGAGGGAGCAATCAGCCCCAGCATTTT.

The table lists this clonotype with many counts. CDR3 loop: CASGLWVAGVNEQFF. As DNA, the CDR3 is TGTGCTAGTGGTTTGTGGGTAGCGGGAGTCAATGAGCAGTTCTTC. This rearrangement joins TRBV12-5 to TRBJ2-1, with 9 nucleotides matching TRBD2. Germline V gene sequence: CDR1 LGHNT, CDR2 FRNRAP. This CDR3 is built from 15 residues. After removal of 2 bases from V and 6 bases from J, the junction contained 5 bases not matched to a gene.

On this clonotype: The junction departs from the called germline gene at one end, perhaps through a read error. The rearrangement joins TRBV7-3 to TRBJ2-3; the D gene is possibly TRBD2 (5 bases). Germline lookup yields CDR1 SGHTA and CDR2 FQGTGA. This CDR3 is built from 15 residues. This CDR3 reads CASSTSGITTDTQYF. In nucleotides, the CDR3 is TGCGCCAGCAGCACCTCGGGGATTACCACAGATACGCAGTATTTT.

On this clonotype: A much bigger clone sits one base away, suggesting this may be a read error. The rearrangement uses TRBV2 and TRBJ2-1; no definite D call. This CDR3 has 13 residues. Germline CDR1 and CDR2: SNHLY and FYNNEI. The CDR3 region is CAGSYKLYHEQFF. The CDR3 nucleotides read TGTGCCGGCAGTTACAAGCTATACCATGAGCAGTTCTTC.

This clonotype was seen ten or more times. V is TRBV7-2 and J is TRBJ2-5, with TRBD2 as a possible D gene (6 bases). Germline CDR1 is SGHTA and CDR2 is FQGNSA. Deletions cut 5 bases from V and 7 bases from J, with 8 bases between. The CDR3 length is 11 residues. The CDR3 DNA follows: TGTGCCAGCAGCAATAGCGGGACCCAGTACTTC. Translated, it gives CASSNSGTQYF.

This clonotype was counted ten times or more. The rearrangement uses TRBV7-2 and TRBJ2-7; 8 nucleotides match TRBD1. J gave up 7 bases and V 3 bases, and 8 bases lay outside the gene matches. The germline V gene encodes CDR1 SGHTA and CDR2 FQGNSA. The CDR3 runs to 14 residues. CDR3 loop: CASSFWQGAGEQYF. DNA for the CDR3: TGTGCCAGCAGCTTTTGGCAGGGGGCAGGAGAGCAGTACTTC. Using reference TRBV7-2 and TRBJ2-7 for the parts outside the CDR3, the full variable domain is GAGVSQSPSNKVTEKGKDVELRCDPISGHTALYWYRQSLGQGLEFLIYFQGNSAPDKSGLPSDRFSAERTGGSVSTLTIQRTQQEDSAVYLCASSFWQGAGEQYFGPGTRLTVT.

This clonotype was detected ten times or more. V usage is TRBV6-1 and J usage is TRBJ1-4; D is unclear. The germline gives CDR1 MNHNS, CDR2 SASEGT. The V gene lost 4 bases and the J gene lost 8 bases, with 14 bases spanning the gap. This CDR3 has 14 amino acids. The CDR3 DNA reads TGTGCCAGCAGTGGCCAAGGGTACCGGGAAAAACTGTTTTTT. This gives the protein CASSGQGYREKLFF.

Ten or more counts support this clonotype. The chain uses TRBV4-2 and TRBJ1-6; TRBD1 is a possible D gene (5 bases). This CDR3 spans 17 amino acids. Germline CDR1 reads LGHNA; CDR2 reads YNFKEQ. V was cut by 0 bases and J by 0 bases, with 9 bases left in between. DNA for the CDR3: TGTGCCAGCAGCCAAGATAAACAGGACTCCTATAATTCACCCCTCCACTTT. Protein product: CASSQDKQDSYNSPLHF.

This clonotype was seen many times. The V call is TRBV5-5, the J call TRBJ1-3; no reliable D call. Trimming took 0 bases from V and 6 from J, leaving 16 bases between them. Germline V gene lookup returns CDR1 SGHKS and CDR2 YYEKEE (reference sequence). CDR3 size: 16 residues. The CDR3 reads CASSLVEVRRANTIYF. The CDR3 DNA is TGTGCCAGCAGCTTGGTCGAGGTACGACGGGCAAACACCATATATTTT.

The chain links TRBV3-1 to TRBJ1-3, with 7 bases fitting TRBD1. J was trimmed by 5 bases and V by 4 bases; bases with no gene match: 11. CDR1 LGHDT and CDR2 YNNKEL come from the germline V gene (reference sequence). The CDR3 has 16 residues. The CDR3 region is CASSPLGSGGRNTIYF. The CDR3 region has the DNA TGTGCCAGCAGCCCCCTAGGTTCAGGGGGTAGAAACACCATATATTTT.

This clonotype occurred many times. V usage is TRBV19 and J usage is TRBJ1-4; 7 nucleotides agree with TRBD1. The germline V gene encodes CDR1 LNHDA and CDR2 SQIVND (reference sequence). This CDR3 has 15 amino acids. V dropped 6 bases and J dropped 7; count of bases not matched to a gene: 11. CDR3 nucleotides: TGTGCCAGTAGCCCCGACAGGGTAGGCGGTGAAAAACTGTTTTTT. It codes for CASSPDRVGGEKLFF. The full variable domain, its missing parts supplied by reference TRBV19 and TRBJ1-4, is DGGITQSPKYLFRKEGQNVTLSCEQNLNHDAMYWYRQDPGQGLRLIYYSQIVNDFQKGDIAEGYSVSREKKESFPLTVTSAQKNPTAFYLCASSPDRVGGEKLFFGSGTQLSVL.

The CDR3 loop is CASSQEGGYNEQFF. The CDR3 coding sequence is TGCGCCAGCAGCCAAGAAGGTGGATACAATGAGCAGTTCTTC. The chain couples TRBV4-1 to TRBJ2-1, with D unresolved. Per the germline V gene, CDR1 is MGHRA and CDR2 is YSYEKL. The V end lost 0 bases, the J end lost 4 bases, and 7 bases lay between the germline ends. This CDR3 is built from 14 residues.